The source of this TCR beta chain is a study of CD8+CD57+ T cells in acquired aplastic anemia. Study results and limitations: Roughly 31 CD8+ CDR3 sequences occurred in both the patients and the controls.

The ends were cut back, 3 bases at V and 0 bases at J, with 13 bases in the middle. The CDR3 spans 17 residues. From germline, CDR1 is SGHDT and CDR2 YYEEEE. Using genomic DNA as the template, TCR beta VDJ and CDR3 profiling was carried out. TCRdb independently ran MiXCR on the reads; one entry per CDR3 protein. The table includes about 120,000 distinct CDR3 sequences, 55% to 70% detected once. In regard to this clonotype: The antigen remains unidentified.

For sequencing, patients were chosen who had shown expansion of CD8+CD57+ cells by flow cytometry. Sequenced input: sorted CD4+, CD8+, or CD8+CD57+ T cells (not recorded which) from PBMCs. The gene calls are TRBV5-6 and TRBJ2-6; D not resolved. The sequence derives from a human donor with aplastic anemia. CDR3 sequence reads: CASSWSLGDSGANVLTF. The CDR3 region has the DNA TGTGCCAGCAGCTGGTCCCTTGGAGACTCTGGGGCCAACGTCCTGACTTTC.